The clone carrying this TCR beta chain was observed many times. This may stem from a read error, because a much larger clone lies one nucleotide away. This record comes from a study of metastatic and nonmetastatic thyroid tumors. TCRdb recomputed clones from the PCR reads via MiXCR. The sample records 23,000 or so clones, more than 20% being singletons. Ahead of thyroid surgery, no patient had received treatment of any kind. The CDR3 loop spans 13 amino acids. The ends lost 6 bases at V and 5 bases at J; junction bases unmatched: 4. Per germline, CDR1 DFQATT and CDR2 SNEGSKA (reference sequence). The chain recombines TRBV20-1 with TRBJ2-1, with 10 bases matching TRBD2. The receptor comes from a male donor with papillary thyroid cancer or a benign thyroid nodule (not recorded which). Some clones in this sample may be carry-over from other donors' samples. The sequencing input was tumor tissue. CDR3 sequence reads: CSAGAGGHNEQFF. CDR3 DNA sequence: TGCAGTGCCGGAGCGGGAGGGCACAATGAGCAGTTCTTC.